This T cell receptor beta chain was found in a study of cytomegalovirus exposure and HLA in healthy donors. Notes on this clone: Its antigen is unknown.

Study-wide results and caveats: In presence/absence analyses, roughly uniform sequencing depth across donors was assumed. Within the data, a cluster of highly shared sequence variants was likely a sequencing artifact.

The PCR employed 60 Vbeta primers together with 13 Jbeta primers. Profiled with immunoSEQ multiplex PCR; TCRdb holds only in-frame clones, not every one. The sample consists of tens of thousands of clones, 65% to 80% of them appearing once. There are 17 residues in the CDR3. Germline-derived CDR1 and CDR2 are SGHTA and FQGNSA. The trim removed 5 bases at V and 4 bases at J, leaving 12 bases unmatched. Sequences were obtained from PBMCs. J is TRBJ2-5 and V is TRBV7-2; 11 positions agree with TRBD2. The clonotype originates from a man aged 25-45 years in good health and CMV-seropositive. This CDR3 is CASSLRSGGAGAETQYF. The CDR3 DNA reads as TGTGCCAGCAGCCTTCGTAGCGGGGGGGCCGGGGCAGAGACCCAGTACTTC.